These T cell receptor beta chains were read from a single sample in a study of cytotoxic CD8 clonotypes in ibrutinib-treated CLL. The protocol was immunoSEQ multiplex PCR, while the TCRdb copy is restricted to in-frame clones and leaves out a portion. The sample records 25,000 to 30,000 clones, 75% to 85% being singletons. The sample was PBMCs, taken after 24 months of ibrutinib treatment. Source of these receptors: a human donor with chronic lymphocytic leukemia. The CDR3 runs from the conserved cysteine through the conserved F or W. The D gene is left open where the match is weak. Expanded clones get a size class; other rows say once, few or many, or leave the size out.

clone_size	v_call	j_call	d_call	cdr3_aa
medium-sized	TRBV13	TRBJ1-6	.	CASSLSNSPSSYNSPLHF
.	TRBV5-5	TRBJ2-7	.	CASSPSIYEQYF
.	TRBV6-5	TRBJ2-7	TRBD1	CASSNSDRGYEQYF
.	TRBV7-3	TRBJ2-2	.	CASSLTRGSGELFF
.	TRBV11-2	TRBJ1-4	.	CASSPGTFQTNEKLFF
.	TRBV5-4	TRBJ1-6	TRBD1	CASSLAGRGSSPLHF
.	TRBV13	TRBJ2-1	TRBD2	CASNYSPGLAIVNEQFF
.	TRBV9	TRBJ2-3	.	CASSVDAGHSTDTQYF
.	TRBV5-1	TRBJ2-5	TRBD2	CASSSTSGQETQYF
.	TRBV5-1	TRBJ1-1	TRBD1	CASSRDSNTEAFF
.	TRBV2	TRBJ2-6	.	CASSFGPGRYSGANVLTF
.	TRBV5-1	TRBJ2-5	TRBD2	CASGTSGGDQETQYF
once	TRBV9	TRBJ1-5	.	CASSVEDNQPQHF
.	TRBV6-5	TRBJ1-2	.	CASYSIRYYGYTF
.	TRBV19	TRBJ1-1	TRBD1	CASSSTGSWTEAFF
.	TRBV7-9	TRBJ1-2	.	CASSLDRYGYTF
medium-sized	TRBV27	TRBJ2-5	.	CASSHHYGPGETQYF
once	TRBV6-1	TRBJ1-5	.	CASSRDSQPQHF
.	TRBV27	TRBJ2-3	.	CASSLGYTDTQYF
once	TRBV10-3	TRBJ2-7	.	CATIDTYEQYF
.	TRBV7-8	TRBJ1-4	TRBD1	CASSLGYQGAGEKLFF
.	TRBV9	TRBJ1-5	.	CASSAGPNSNQPQHF
once	TRBV28	TRBJ2-5	.	CASSSPPIGEETQYF
.	TRBV6-5	TRBJ1-1	.	CASRPGAGVTEAFF
.	TRBV10-2	TRBJ2-7	TRBD2	CASRAGAAYEQYF
medium-sized	TRBV11-2	TRBJ2-4	TRBD2	CASSLWRGDENIQYF
few	TRBV6-4	TRBJ2-2	.	CASTWTPLRNTGELFF
once	TRBV4-1	TRBJ2-3	.	CASSQDYEDKGATDTQYF
.	TRBV10-3	TRBJ2-1	TRBD1	CAISRQQGRVNEQFF
.	TRBV6-1	TRBJ2-7	.	CASSGLGGASYEQYF
.	TRBV19	TRBJ1-4	.	CASSPREDEKLFF
.	TRBV5-4	TRBJ2-2	TRBD1	CASSSGQGGTGELFF
.	TRBV7-8	TRBJ2-1	TRBD1	CASSLGTAYNEQFF
.	TRBV29-1	TRBJ2-5	.	CSTVGVETQYF
.	TRBV18	TRBJ2-1	.	CASSPSVRWDEQFF
few	TRBV27	TRBJ2-3	.	CASSSGLSTDTQYF
.	TRBV5-1	TRBJ1-1	.	CASTATGVNTEAFF
.	TRBV5-8	TRBJ1-5	.	CASSLEKATALNQPQHF
.	TRBV19	TRBJ1-5	.	CASSPGGSYQPQHF
.	TRBV7-3	TRBJ2-5	.	CASSMTGGETQYF
.	TRBV4-1	TRBJ2-3	TRBD2	CASSQAPTGGRTDTQYF
.	TRBV28	TRBJ1-1	.	CASSRTLNTEAFF
.	TRBV28	TRBJ1-5	.	CASRGVQRPQHF
.	TRBV18	TRBJ2-7	.	CASSPGDSSYEQYF
.	TRBV5-1	TRBJ1-2	TRBD1	CASSLEGTGDNYGYTF
.	TRBV30	TRBJ1-1	.	CAWVGRGGETEAFF
.	TRBV7-2	TRBJ1-6	.	CASSLGEGDSPLHF
.	TRBV10-2	TRBJ1-6	.	CASSRGSVPLNSPLHF
.	TRBV23-1	TRBJ2-7	.	CASNPTQGPTSYEQYF
few	TRBV19	TRBJ2-2	.	CASSVDRARRTGELFF
.	TRBV27	TRBJ2-6	TRBD2	CASSPRLAGHNVLTF
.	TRBV19	TRBJ2-5	.	CASNPYYSFQETQYF
.	TRBV15	TRBJ2-7	.	CATSRDLGGPFSYEQYF
.	TRBV23-1	TRBJ2-2	TRBD2	CASSHKTSGHTGELFF
.	TRBV6-1	TRBJ2-2	.	CASSPIRAGGELFF